The 32 T cell receptor beta chains in this list originate from one sample, sequenced in a study of blood T cell repertoires in COVID-19. The table came from immunoSEQ multiplex PCR; TCRdb's copy has only in-frame clones and leaves some out. The data show around 190,000 clones, 80% to 90% seen once. Material for sequencing was peripheral blood. The receptors stem from a woman older than 75 with acute or convalescent COVID-19.

V is TRBV9 and J is TRBJ1-2; 7 nucleotides agree with TRBD1. V trimming: 4 bases; J trimming: 5 bases; junction bases outside the gene matches: 11. CDR1 is SGDLS and CDR2 is YYNGEE in the germline V gene. The CDR3 runs 15 residues. CDR3 in DNA: TGTGCCAGCAGCCTTAGACAGGGACAATCGTATGGCTACACCTTC. Translating it yields CASSLRQGQSYGYTF.

In this sample, this clone turned up a few times. This chain links TRBV7-2 with TRBJ2-3; maybe TRBD2 (7 bases). CDR1 is SGHTA, CDR2 FQGNSA, per germline. The V and J ends lost 1 base and 5 bases respectively, with 13 bases between them. This CDR3 contains 15 residues. CDR3 bases: TGTGCCAGCAGCTTAGTCTCGGGGGGCGAAGATACGCAGTATTTT. This codes for CASSLVSGGEDTQYF.

In nucleotides, the CDR3 is TGTGCCTGGAGTGTACTAGGGGGCGATTATCAGCCCCAGCATTTT. This codes for CAWSVLGGDYQPQHF. The J gene is TRBJ1-5, the V gene TRBV30; 7 positions match TRBD1. From germline, CDR1 is GTSNPN and CDR2 SVGIG (reference sequence). CDR3 length equals 15 residues. The ends lost 0 bases at V and 5 bases at J; junction bases unmatched: 7.

This sequence joins TRBV6-6 and TRBJ2-6, with D hard to call. Germline CDR1 is MNHNY and CDR2 is SVGAGI (reference sequence). V was trimmed by 0 bases and J by 2 bases, leaving 5 bases between them. The CDR3 loop spans 15 amino acids. The CDR3 protein is CASSYSSAGANVLTF. The CDR3 DNA sequence: TGTGCCAGCAGTTACTCCTCAGCTGGGGCCAACGTCCTGACTTTC.

The chain joins TRBV6-6 to TRBJ2-2; possible D gene TRBD2, 5 bases. Germline V CDR1 and CDR2: MNHNY, SVGAGI (reference sequence). This CDR3 region has 14 residues. V dropped 7 bases and J dropped 5 bases, with 14 bases sitting between them. CDR3 residues: CASTLTRDTGELFF. In DNA, the CDR3 is TGTGCCAGCACCCTAACTAGGGATACCGGGGAGCTGTTTTTT.

This clone has just a few counts. The rearrangement joins TRBV5-6 to TRBJ2-5, with a weak D call TRBD2 (5 bases). V dropped 4 bases and J dropped 7 bases, with 8 bases sitting between them. This CDR3 is built from 11 residues. Germline V CDR1 and CDR2: SGHDT, YYEEEE. CDR3 coding DNA: TGTGCCAGCAGCAAACTAGGGACCCAGTACTTC. It is translated as CASSKLGTQYF.

The chain joins TRBV13 to TRBJ2-4, with a weak D call TRBD2 (5 bases). The CDR3 has 14 residues. Between the trimmed V and J ends, which lost 10 bases and 2 bases, there was a span of 15 bases. Germline lookup yields CDR1 PRHDT and CDR2 FYEKMQ (reference sequence). The CDR3 spells CATSGKSTKNIQYF. DNA of the CDR3: TGTGCCACCTCCGGGAAGTCTACCAAAAACATTCAGTACTTC.

This sequence joins TRBV19 and TRBJ2-2; 8 bases fit TRBD1. After removal of 7 bases from V and 5 bases from J, the junction contained 9 bases not matched to a gene. Germline loops: CDR1 LNHDA, CDR2 SQIVND (reference sequence). The CDR3 is 15 amino acids. The CDR3 protein is CASMGQAFRTGELFF. In nucleotides, the CDR3 is TGTGCCAGTATGGGACAGGCTTTTCGGACCGGGGAGCTGTTTTTT. Looking up the rest from reference TRBV19 and TRBJ2-2 gives the full variable domain: DGGITQSPKYLFRKEGQNVTLSCEQNLNHDAMYWYRQDPGQGLRLIYYSQIVNDFQKGDIAEGYSVSREKKESFPLTVTSAQKNPTAFYLCASMGQAFRTGELFFGEGSRLTVL.

This chain joins TRBV7-2 and TRBJ1-5; perhaps TRBD1 as D (5 bases). Trimming left V 1 base short and J 9 bases short, with 19 bases between. Germline CDR1 and CDR2: SGHTA and FQGNSA. CDR3 length equals 16 residues. CDR3 sequence (DNA): TGTGCCAGCAGCTTAGATGGGCAGGGTGGGCTCTGGCCCCAGCATTTT. Amino acid sequence: CASSLDGQGGLWPQHF.

The chain couples TRBV19 to TRBJ1-4; 7 nucleotides match TRBD1. The J segment lost 0 bases and the V segment lost 9 bases, leaving 19 bases of the junction unmatched. Germline V CDR1 and CDR2: LNHDA, SQIVND (reference sequence). The CDR3 runs to 19 residues. DNA for the CDR3: TGTGCCAGATTTCCCTCTGGACAGGTTCTTTTTGCAACTAATGAAAAACTGTTTTTT. Protein sequence: CARFPSGQVLFATNEKLFF.

The V and J genes are TRBV6-1 and TRBJ1-4, with D tentatively TRBD1 (6 bases). This CDR3 comprises 14 residues. V was cut by 3 bases and J by 7 bases, with 12 bases left in between. The germline V gene has CDR1 MNHNS and CDR2 SASEGT. The CDR3 loop is CASSEWGLVEKLFF. In DNA, the CDR3 is TGTGCCAGCAGTGAGTGGGGGCTGGTTGAAAAACTGTTTTTT.

This clone is a singleton in its sample. This chain uses TRBV5-5 with TRBJ1-1; D gene unclear. The CDR3 is 13 residues long. The germline V gene encodes CDR1 SGHKS and CDR2 YYEKEE (reference sequence). Trimming removed 1 base from V and 3 bases from J, with 7 bases in between. In nucleotides, the CDR3 is TGTGCCAGCAGCTTGTGGAGTTACACTGAAGCTTTCTTT. It encodes CASSLWSYTEAFF. Looking up the rest from reference TRBV5-5 and TRBJ1-1 gives the full variable domain: DAGVTQSPTHLIKTRGQQVTLRCSPISGHKSVSWYQQVLGQGPQFIFQYYEKEERGRGNFPDRFSARQFPNYSSELNVNALLLGDSALYLCASSLWSYTEAFFGQGTRLTVV.

The chain combines TRBV15 with TRBJ2-2; unclear D gene. This CDR3 contains 13 residues. Trimming took 5 bases from V and 4 from J, leaving 8 bases between them. Germline lookup yields CDR1 LNHNV and CDR2 YYDKDF (reference sequence). The CDR3 region has the DNA TGTGCCACCAGCCCGACACCCACCGGGGAGCTGTTTTTT. Amino acids: CATSPTPTGELFF.

The chain joins TRBV15 to TRBJ1-2; D call uncertain. Deletions cut 0 bases from V and 2 bases from J, with 10 bases between. Germline V CDR1 and CDR2: LNHNV, YYDKDF (reference sequence). The CDR3 spans 15 residues. This CDR3 is CATSRESFPNYGYTF. CDR3 nucleotide sequence: TGTGCCACCAGCAGAGAATCATTCCCCAACTATGGCTACACCTTC.

V gene TRBV11-2 combines with J gene TRBJ2-3; D gene uncertain. The CDR3 is 12 amino acids. Germline CDR1 and CDR2: SGHAT and FQNNGV. V shed 4 bases and J shed 10 bases, with 12 bases lying between them. The CDR3 here is CASSSATWSQYF. CDR3 bases: TGTGCCAGCAGCTCCGCCACTTGGTCGCAGTATTTT. The whole variable domain, filled in from reference TRBV11-2 and TRBJ2-3, reads EAGVAQSPRYKIIEKRQSVAFWCNPISGHATLYWYQQILGQGPKLLIQFQNNGVVDDSQLPKDRFSAERLKGVDSTLKIQPAKLEDSAVYLCASSSATWSQYFGPGTRLTVL.

As DNA, the CDR3 is TGCGCCAGCAGCTGGGGGACAGGGACGGACCCCTTTAGGGAGCAGTTCTTC. Its translation is CASSWGTGTDPFREQFF. This chain joins TRBV5-1 and TRBJ2-1; 9 bases map to TRBD1. V gave up 3 bases and J gave up 10 bases; unmatched junction bases: 17. Germline values: CDR1 SGHRS, CDR2 YFSETQ. The CDR3 length is 17 residues.

The V and J genes are TRBV5-1 and TRBJ2-7, with D possibly being TRBD1 (5 bases). The CDR3 is 14 residues long. Trimming left V 4 bases short and J 1 base short, with 12 bases between. Germline values: CDR1 SGHRS, CDR2 YFSETQ. As DNA, the CDR3 is TGCGCCAGCAGCGCCCAGGGTCCTTCCTACGAGCAGTACTTC. Encoded protein: CASSAQGPSYEQYF.

The chain combines TRBV6-2 or TRBV6-3 with TRBJ2-7, with TRBD1 identical over 7 bases. Losses at the gene ends were 0 bases for V and 3 bases for J; bases not matched to a gene: 11. The CDR3 loop spans 17 amino acids. Germline V lookup: CDR1 MNHEY, CDR2 SVGEGT. The DNA of the CDR3 is TGTGCCAGCAGTTACTCGACAGGGCACCTATCCTTCTACGAGCAGTACTTC. As protein: CASSYSTGHLSFYEQYF.

As DNA, the CDR3 is TGCGCCAGCAGTCAATCCGGGACAGGGAGGCGGGATGGCTACACCTTC. It specifies CASSQSGTGRRDGYTF. V gene TRBV23-1 combines with J gene TRBJ1-2, with 9 bases that match TRBD1. TRBV23-1 is an ORF; its function is uncertain. This CDR3 has 16 amino acids. The V gene end was trimmed by 0 bases and the J gene end by 6 bases; junction bases not matched to a gene: 8.

The chain has TRBV7-2 and TRBJ1-3, with TRBD1 matching over 8 bases. The V and J ends lost 6 bases and 0 bases, in that order; junction bases with no gene match: 7. From germline, CDR1 is SGHTA and CDR2 FQGNSA. The CDR3 totals 16 residues. CDR3 region: CASRRTGNFSGNTIYF. In DNA, the CDR3 is TGTGCCAGCAGAAGGACAGGGAACTTCTCTGGAAACACCATATATTTT. Based on the CDR3 plus reference TRBV7-2 and TRBJ1-3, the full variable domain is GAGVSQSPSNKVTEKGKDVELRCDPISGHTALYWYRQSLGQGLEFLIYFQGNSAPDKSGLPSDRFSAERTGGSVSTLTIQRTQQEDSAVYLCASRRTGNFSGNTIYFGEGSWLTVV.

J is TRBJ2-2 and V is TRBV27; 7 positions match TRBD2. Unmatched junction bases numbered 9, after V lost 7 bases and J lost 4 bases. The CDR3 contains 15 residues. Germline assignment: CDR1 MNHEY and CDR2 SMNVEV (reference sequence). CDR3 protein: CASTLRLAGTGELFF. The CDR3 nucleotides read TGTGCCAGCACCCTCCGACTAGCAGGCACCGGGGAGCTGTTTTTT.

This clone was counted only a few times. This sequence joins TRBV5-4 and TRBJ2-3; TRBD2 agrees at 9 bases. This CDR3 is built from 18 residues. Germline V lookup: CDR1 SGHNT, CDR2 YYREEE (reference sequence). The V gene end was trimmed by 4 bases and the J gene end by 0 bases; junction bases not matched to a gene: 12. In DNA, the CDR3 is TGTGCCAGCAGCATGGCGGGAGGGCCCACGTTTAGCACAGATACGCAGTATTTT. Translating it yields CASSMAGGPTFSTDTQYF.

The V and J genes are TRBV30 and TRBJ2-3, with 8 bases identical to TRBD2. J lost 11 bases, V lost 0 bases, and 10 bases had no gene match. Looked up from germline, CDR1 is GTSNPN and CDR2 is SVGIG (reference sequence). The CDR3 contains 14 residues. Written as DNA, the CDR3 is TGTGCCTGGAGTGTACCCGGGAGGGGGACTGGGCAGTATTTT. Translating gives CAWSVPGRGTGQYF.

This clone appeared once. The rearrangement uses TRBV2 and TRBJ2-5, with TRBD2 matching over 11 bases. The CDR3 consists of 17 residues. Germline CDR1 and CDR2: SNHLY and FYNNEI. Losses at the gene ends were 5 bases for V and 0 bases for J; bases not matched to a gene: 8. As DNA, the CDR3 is TGTGCCAGCAGTACGGGACTAGCGGATTGGTACCAAGAGACCCAGTACTTC. It encodes CASSTGLADWYQETQYF.

The chain joins TRBV27 to TRBJ2-7; TRBD2 agrees at 8 bases. Germline trimming cut 4 bases from V and 4 bases from J; bases unmatched to any gene: 6. Germline CDR1 is MNHEY and CDR2 is SMNVEV (reference sequence). This CDR3 contains 14 residues. CDR3 amino acids: CASSSTGTSYEQYF. The CDR3 DNA reads TGTGCCAGCAGTTCCACCGGGACTAGTTACGAGCAGTACTTC.

V usage is TRBV3-1 (or the pseudogene TRBV3-2) and J usage is TRBJ2-7; 12 bases line up with TRBD2. The germline CDR1 and CDR2 sequences are LGHDT and YNNKEL (reference sequence). Trimming took 4 bases from V and 5 from J; bases not matched to a gene: 6. CDR3 length: 15 residues. CDR3 protein: CASSLTSGRPHEQYF. The CDR3 region has the DNA TGTGCCAGCAGCCTCACTAGCGGGAGGCCCCACGAGCAGTACTTC.

The rearrangement uses TRBV6-6 and TRBJ2-7, with 12 bases that match TRBD2. CDR1 is MNHNY, CDR2 SVGAGI, per germline (reference sequence). The CDR3 runs 18 residues. Unmatched junction bases numbered 14, after V lost 5 bases and J lost 3 bases. The CDR3 region has the DNA TGTGCCAGCAGTCTTTATTCTAGCGGGAGGGCCGGTATCTACGAGCAGTACTTC. Translated, it gives CASSLYSSGRAGIYEQYF.

The V call is TRBV28, the J call TRBJ1-4; weak D call: TRBD1 (5 bases). Germline CDR1 reads MDHEN; CDR2 reads SYDVKM. The CDR3 length is 15 residues. The V and J ends lost 6 bases and 4 bases respectively, with 15 bases between them. CDR3 sequence: CASSRVGRNNEKLFF. CDR3 DNA: TGTGCCAGCAGCCGAGTGGGGCGGAATAATGAAAAACTGTTTTTT.

The rearrangement links TRBV5-1 to TRBJ2-7, with D perhaps matching TRBD2 (6 bases). The length of the CDR3 is 16 residues. The germline V and J ends were trimmed by 0 bases and 3 bases, with 16 bases remaining between them. Per germline, CDR1 SGHRS and CDR2 YFSETQ. The CDR3 spells CASSLGVAAPGYEQYF. In DNA form, the CDR3 reads TGCGCCAGCAGCTTGGGGGTAGCGGCTCCTGGCTACGAGCAGTACTTC.

The chain recombines TRBV7-3 with TRBJ1-2; D uncertain. Germline CDR1 and CDR2: SGHTA and FQGTGA. The CDR3 covers 17 residues. The V end was cut by 5 bases, the J end by 0 bases, with 19 bases between. The CDR3 region has the DNA TGTGCCAGCAGCCCGAGACCAGGCGGGGTATCTAACTATGGCTACACCTTC. Its translation is CASSPRPGGVSNYGYTF.

The rearrangement links TRBV6-2 or TRBV6-3 to TRBJ1-1; D gene uncertain. Germline V gene sequence: CDR1 MNHEY, CDR2 SVGEGT. This CDR3 comprises 14 residues. The V end lost 4 bases, the J end lost 3 bases, and 12 bases lay between the germline ends. This CDR3 is CASSFLRSDTEAFF. The CDR3 bases are TGTGCCAGCAGTTTCCTCAGGTCGGACACTGAAGCTTTCTTT.

This sequence joins TRBV18 and TRBJ1-1, with a possible D match to TRBD1 (5 bases). Germline V gives CDR1 KGHSH, CDR2 LQKENI. The CDR3 is made up of 13 amino acids. Trimming left V 6 bases short and J 2 bases short, with 10 bases between. The CDR3 bases are TGTGCCAGCTCTAAGCAGGGAAACACTGAAGCTTTCTTT. As protein: CASSKQGNTEAFF.